This is a list of T cell receptor beta chains from one sample in a study of post-analysis software for immune sequencing data. In TCRdb, the PCR reads were re-called with MiXCR into one record per CDR3 protein. The table shows hundreds of thousands of distinct CDR3 sequences, with roughly 30% occurring only once. The sequenced material came from blood. These receptors originate from a girl between 5 and 17 years old with multiple sclerosis. Both conserved end residues are part of each CDR3. Each record gives: D gene, V gene, J gene, clone size, CDR3 DNA, CDR3 protein. D genes are given only for firm matches. A row's size may be missing; if present it is once, few, many or a size class.

TRBD2	TRBV7-2	TRBJ2-5	few	TGTGCCAGCAGCCGTAGCGGGGGGGCACAAGAGACCCAGTACTTC	CASSRSGGAQETQYF
-	TRBV12-3/TRBV12-4	TRBJ2-1	-	TGTGCCAGCAGCCCAAAAGGGGGGGGTTTCCACAATGAGCAGTTCTTC	CASSPKGGGFHNEQFF
-	TRBV5-1	TRBJ2-7	few	TGCGCCAGCAGCTTGGGCGTAGGGGTGACGGTCCTCTACGAGCAGTACTTC	CASSLGVGVTVLYEQYF
TRBD2	TRBV5-1	TRBJ2-1	few	TGCGCCAGCACTAGCGGGGGGCCCTACAATGAGCAGTTCTTC	CASTSGGPYNEQFF
-	TRBV15	TRBJ1-4	-	TGTGCCACCAGCGGGGGGGAAGGACCTAATGAAAAACGGTTTTTT	CATSGGEGPNEKRFF
-	TRBV3-1	TRBJ2-6	-	TGTGCCAGCAGCCAATTGGGGGGAATCTCTGAGGCCAACGTCCTGACTTTC	CASSQLGGISEANVLTF
-	TRBV6-1	TRBJ2-1	-	TGTGCCAGCAGTGCATCCGGGACCGAAGGCAGGGAGCAGTTCTTC	CASSASGTEGREQFF
-	TRBV20-1	TRBJ2-5	few	TGCAGTGCTACCCCGTCAGGGGGAGGGACCCAGTACTTC	CSATPSGGGTQYF
-	TRBV20-1	TRBJ1-6	-	TGCAGTGCTAGGAAGACAGTTTATAATTCACCCCTCCACTTT	CSARKTVYNSPLHF
-	TRBV12-5	TRBJ1-1	-	TGTGCTAGTGCCATGGACACTGAAGCTTTCTTT	CASAMDTEAFF
-	TRBV7-9	TRBJ1-2	-	TGTGCCAGCAGCCCACCCGCGGACATCTATGGCTACACCTTC	CASSPPADIYGYTF
-	TRBV12-5	TRBJ2-1	-	TGTGCTAGTGGTTTGGTAACTGGCAGGGAGGACAATGAGCAGTTCTTC	CASGLVTGREDNEQFF
TRBD1	TRBV28	TRBJ1-5	-	TGTGCCAGCAGTTTTCTAGACAGGGGTGATCAGCCCCAGCATTTT	CASSFLDRGDQPQHF
-	TRBV4-3	TRBJ2-1	-	TGCGCCAGCAGCCAAGATTTGGTCCTCGAGCAGTTCTTC	CASSQDLVLEQFF
-	TRBV7-2	TRBJ2-1	few	TGTGCCAGCAGCCCGGACCAACGTCGCGATGAGCAGTTCTTC	CASSPDQRRDEQFF
-	TRBV5-6	TRBJ2-3	-	TGTGCCAGCAGCCGGGGAGTGGCAGATACGCAGTATTTT	CASSRGVADTQYF
-	TRBV20-1	TRBJ1-2	-	TGCAGTGCTCAAGGGCTGGGGTATGGCTACACCTTC	CSAQGLGYGYTF
-	TRBV4-2	TRBJ2-1	once	TGTGCCAGCAGCCAAGATTACGGCAGCTCCTACAATGAGCAGTTCTTC	CASSQDYGSSYNEQFF
TRBD1	TRBV7-2	TRBJ1-2	-	TGTGCCAGCAGCTTAGCCACCGGGACAGGGTCATACTATGGCTACACCTTC	CASSLATGTGSYYGYTF
TRBD1	TRBV20-1	TRBJ2-7	-	TGCAGTGCTCCGGTACGGGACAGGGGCTACGAGCAGTACTTC	CSAPVRDRGYEQYF
-	TRBV12-3/TRBV12-4	TRBJ2-7	few	TGTGCCAGCAGTTTTCAAGGGCCCCACGAGCAGTACTTC	CASSFQGPHEQYF
TRBD1	TRBV20-1	TRBJ2-7	-	TGCAGTGCTAGAGATGGGACGGGGACAGGCTCCTACGAGCAGTACTTC	CSARDGTGTGSYEQYF
-	TRBV20-1	TRBJ2-7	few	TGCAGTGCTAGACCAATGGGACCCGGGACTCAATACTACGAGCAGTACTTC	CSARPMGPGTQYYEQYF
-	TRBV7-2	TRBJ1-2	few	TGTGCCAGCAGCTCCAGGGCGCGGGGCTACACCTTC	CASSSRARGYTF
TRBD1	TRBV7-2	TRBJ2-7	-	TGTGCCAGCAGCATGGACAGGGTGTATCTCGAGCAGTACTTC	CASSMDRVYLEQYF
TRBD1	TRBV10-3	TRBJ1-2	-	TGTGCCATCAGTGAGCCGAGGGGGGACAGGGGCTACACCTTC	CAISEPRGDRGYTF
TRBD1	TRBV29-1	TRBJ1-2	many	TGCAGCGTTGGACCGGACAGGGGGGGTGGCTACACCTTC	CSVGPDRGGGYTF
-	TRBV20-1	TRBJ2-1	-	TGCAGTGCTAATGTACTAGCATTGGATGAGCAGTTCTTC	CSANVLALDEQFF
-	TRBV15	TRBJ1-4	few	TGTGCCACTAGGCGGTCAGCCCAATCAACTAATGAAAAACTGTTTTTT	CATRRSAQSTNEKLFF
-	TRBV6-2/TRBV6-3	TRBJ2-3	few	TGTGCCAGCAGTTACGGGACGGAACACACAGATACGCAGTATTTT	CASSYGTEHTDTQYF
TRBD1	TRBV6-1	TRBJ2-5	few	TGTGCCGCCAAGCTACCCGGGACAGGGGCCCGAGAGACCCAGTACTTC	CAAKLPGTGARETQYF
TRBD1	TRBV2	TRBJ1-2	-	TGTGCCAGCAGTCAAAGGGGGCTAGATGGCTACACCTTC	CASSQRGLDGYTF
TRBD2	TRBV29-1	TRBJ2-5	few	TGCAGCGGTAGGGGACTAGGCATGACTGAGCAGTACTTC	CSGRGLGMTEQYF
-	TRBV5-8	TRBJ1-6	few	TGTGCCAGCAGCTTGGATGTGGGGTCACCCCTCCACTTT	CASSLDVGSPLHF
-	TRBV5-1	TRBJ2-7	few	TGCGCCAGCAGCCGGGTGGGGACTTCCTACGAGCAGTACTTC	CASSRVGTSYEQYF
-	TRBV20-1	TRBJ1-5	few	TGCAGTGCTAGAACCCGGACAGCCTATAGCAATCAGCCCCAGCATTTT	CSARTRTAYSNQPQHF
TRBD2	TRBV12-3/TRBV12-4	TRBJ2-5	-	TGTGCCAGCAGTTTCAACGGGGGGGCGGTAGAGACCCAGTACTTC	CASSFNGGAVETQYF
TRBD2	TRBV5-1	TRBJ2-5	-	TGCGCCAGCAGGGCTAGCGGGGTTCAAGAGACCCAGTACTTC	CASRASGVQETQYF
-	TRBV5-5	TRBJ2-1	many	TGTGCCAGCCAGCTTGATTGGGGTGTCAATGAGCAGTTCTTC	CASQLDWGVNEQFF
-	TRBV12-3/TRBV12-4	TRBJ1-6	-	TGTGCCAGCAGGCTGGCCTTCAGCGAGGGTAATTCACCCCTCCACTTT	CASRLAFSEGNSPLHF
TRBD1	TRBV7-8	TRBJ1-4	-	TGTGCCAGCAGCTTGGCGGGACAGGCAATTCCCCGGTTGCCACTGTTTTTT	CASSLAGQAIPRLPLFF
-	TRBV20-1	TRBJ2-5	-	TGCAGTGCTAGACCCGGACACTTCCAAGAGACCCAGTACTTC	CSARPGHFQETQYF
TRBD1	TRBV4-1	TRBJ2-5	few	TGCGCCAGCAGCCGCCTAGACAGGGCTACCCCAGAGACCCAGTACTTC	CASSRLDRATPETQYF
-	TRBV20-1	TRBJ1-4	few	TGCAGTGCTAGAGGACAGGAAGCAACTAATGAAAAACTGTTTTTT	CSARGQEATNEKLFF
-	TRBV20-1	TRBJ1-2	-	TGCAGTGCTAGAGATCCCGGGCGAGTGGTTCACTATGGCTACACCTTC	CSARDPGRVVHYGYTF
-	TRBV9	TRBJ2-7	-	TGTGCCAGCAGTTTTGGACGGGGTCCCACGGAGCAGTACTTC	CASSFGRGPTEQYF